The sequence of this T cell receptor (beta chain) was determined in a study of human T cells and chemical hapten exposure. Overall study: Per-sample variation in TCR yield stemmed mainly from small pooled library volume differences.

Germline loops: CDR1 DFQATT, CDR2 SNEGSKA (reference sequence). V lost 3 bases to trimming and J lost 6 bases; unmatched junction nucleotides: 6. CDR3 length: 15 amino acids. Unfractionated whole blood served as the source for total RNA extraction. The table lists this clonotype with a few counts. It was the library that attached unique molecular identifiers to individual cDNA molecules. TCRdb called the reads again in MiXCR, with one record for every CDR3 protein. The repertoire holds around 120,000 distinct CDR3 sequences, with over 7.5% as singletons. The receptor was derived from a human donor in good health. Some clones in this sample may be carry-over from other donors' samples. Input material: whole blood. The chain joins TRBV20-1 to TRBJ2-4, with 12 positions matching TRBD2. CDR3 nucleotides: TGCAGTGCTAGGGTGACTAGCGGGAGTGTAAACATTCAGTACTTC. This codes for CSARVTSGSVNIQYF.